Listed below are T cell receptor beta chains from one sample, sequenced in a study of blood T cell repertoires in COVID-19. TCRdb's copy holds only in-frame clones and misses some; the assay was immunoSEQ multiplex PCR. The table shows about 240,000 clones, with roughly nine tenths occurring only once. The sample consisted of peripheral blood. The receptors here all came from a man aged 55 to 70 with acute or convalescent COVID-19. CDR3s include the opening cysteine and the closing phenylalanine or tryptophan. Fields, in order: clone size, J gene, D gene, V gene, CDR3 DNA, CDR3 protein. D genes are given only for firm matches. Clone sizes are given selectively: once, few, many, or a class where the clone is expanded.

once TRBJ2-7 TRBD2 TRBV6-2/TRBV6-3 TGTGCCAGCAGTCTAAGGCGACTAGCGGGAATATCCTACGAGCAGTACTTC CASSLRRLAGISYEQYF
. TRBJ2-7 TRBD1 TRBV28 TGTGCCAGCAGTCCGACAGGGGGGGTTCTCTACGAGCAGTACTTC CASSPTGGVLYEQYF
. TRBJ2-5 TRBD1 TRBV7-9 TGTGCCAGCAGCTTAGCAACAGGGGGCGGAGGGGAGACCCAGTACTTC CASSLATGGGGETQYF
. TRBJ1-1 . TRBV7-9 TGTGCCAGCAGCTTACAGGGGCTGAGCACTGAAGCTTTCTTT CASSLQGLSTEAFF
. TRBJ1-1 . TRBV19 TGTGCCAGTAGTAGCGGACTGATGAACACTGAAGCTTTCTTT CASSSGLMNTEAFF
. TRBJ1-6 . TRBV2 TGTGCCAGCAGTGAAGAGGGAGGGGAAACAAGATCACCCCTCCACTTT CASSEEGGETRSPLHF
. TRBJ1-1 TRBD1 TRBV7-9 TGTGCCAGCAGCTTTTCGGACAGGGGAGCTGAAGCTTTCTTT CASSFSDRGAEAFF
. TRBJ1-4 . TRBV19 TGTGCCAGTAGTCCCCCCGGCAGGGATGAAAAACTGTTTTTT CASSPPGRDEKLFF
. TRBJ1-5 TRBD1 TRBV6-2/TRBV6-3 TGTGCCAGCAGCGAAACAGGGGGCGATCAGCCCCAGCATTTT CASSETGGDQPQHF
. TRBJ2-1 TRBD2 TRBV7-2 TGTGCCAGCAGCTTAGGGGGGGGTAGCGGGAGAAATGAGCAGTTCTTC CASSLGGGSGRNEQFF
. TRBJ1-3 TRBD1 TRBV5-6 TGTGCCAGCAGCTTCCTCGACAGGGCCGACCTCTCTGGAAACACCATATATTTT CASSFLDRADLSGNTIYF
. TRBJ2-3 TRBD2 TRBV7-9 TGTGCCAGCAGCCTACTAGCGGGCGAAGAAGATACGCAGTATTTT CASSLLAGEEDTQYF
. TRBJ2-7 TRBD2 TRBV3-1/TRBV3-2 TGTGCCAGCAGCTTTACTAGCGGGAGTAGCAACGAGCAGTACTTC CASSFTSGSSNEQYF
. TRBJ2-1 . TRBV6-1 TGTGCCAGCAGTGAGGAGGATCTCTACAATGAGCAGTTCTTC CASSEEDLYNEQFF
few TRBJ2-1 . TRBV28 TGTGCCAGCAGTCCCCTCGGGGGTATCAAGTTTAATGAGCAGTTCTTC CASSPLGGIKFNEQFF
. TRBJ2-7 . TRBV30 TGTGCCTGGAGTCCCAGATACGAGCAGTACTTC CAWSPRYEQYF
. TRBJ1-5 . TRBV6-2/TRBV6-3 TGTGCCAGCAGTTATAGGACACTCGGCAATCAGCCCCAGCATTTT CASSYRTLGNQPQHF
. TRBJ2-1 TRBD2 TRBV7-8 TGTGCCAGCAGCTCCCTGGCGGCGGGGACTAGCGGGGGCAATGAGCAGTTCTTC CASSSLAAGTSGGNEQFF
. TRBJ2-7 TRBD1 TRBV5-8 TGTGCCAGCACCCGGGCCCAGGGGGACGAGCAGTACTTC CASTRAQGDEQYF
. TRBJ1-3 TRBD1 TRBV2 TGTGCCAGCAGGGACAGGACATCAGGAAACACCATATATTTT CASRDRTSGNTIYF
. TRBJ2-7 TRBD2 TRBV4-1 TGCGCCAGCAGCCAAGATCCGGCTAGCGGGACCCTAAGTAGATACGAGCAGTACTTC CASSQDPASGTLSRYEQYF
. TRBJ2-5 . TRBV4-3 TGCGCCAGCAGCCAATTCAGCGACGGAATCGCTTCCCAAGAGACCCAGTACTTC CASSQFSDGIASQETQYF
. TRBJ1-6 . TRBV18 TGTGCCAGCTCACCCGACCCACTTTCATCTCGGACGGGAGCGGGGCCACGATTT CASSPDPLSSRTGAGPRF
. TRBJ1-1 . TRBV6-5 TGTGCCAGCCACTTCATCGGGGGACGTGAGGGTGCTTTCTTT CASHFIGGREGAFF
. TRBJ2-3 TRBD1 TRBV4-1 TGCGCCAGCAGCCAAGGTGGCAGGGGGCCTAGCACAGATACGCAGTATTTT CASSQGGRGPSTDTQYF
. TRBJ2-7 . TRBV27 TGTGCCAGCAGCCGGCCCCGGGACTACGAGCAGTACTTC CASSRPRDYEQYF
. TRBJ1-6 TRBD1 TRBV11-1 TGTGCCAGCAGCCTCGGGACAGGGTTTTCACCCCTCCACTTT CASSLGTGFSPLHF
. TRBJ1-4 . TRBV5-5 TGTGCCAGCAGCAAAGGAGGGGAGGCTAATGAAAAACTGTTTTTT CASSKGGEANEKLFF
. TRBJ1-6 TRBD1 TRBV3-1/TRBV3-2 TGTGCCAGCAGCAAAGCCGGGGACAGGCCTGATGGGTCACCCCTCCACTTT CASSKAGDRPDGSPLHF
. TRBJ2-1 . TRBV7-8 TGTGCCAGCAGCTTAGGGACTACCAGTGAGCAGTTCTTC CASSLGTTSEQFF
. TRBJ2-1 TRBD2 TRBV7-3 TGTGCCAGCAGGTGGGGACTAGCGGACCGTTACAATGAGCAGTTCTTC CASRWGLADRYNEQFF
. TRBJ1-1 . TRBV28 TGTGCCAGCAGACGACAGATAACGAACACTGAAGCTTTCTTT CASRRQITNTEAFF
once TRBJ1-1 . TRBV5-5 TGTGCCAGCACCCGAGGGGGATCGAACACTGAAGCTTTCTTT CASTRGGSNTEAFF
. TRBJ1-1 TRBD1 TRBV18 TGTGCCAGCTCACCTCCGGGACAGAGAATGAACACTGAAGCTTTCTTT CASSPPGQRMNTEAFF
. TRBJ1-5 TRBD1 TRBV6-5 TGTGCCAGCAGTTACTCGACAGGGGGCACCAATCAGCCCCAGCATTTT CASSYSTGGTNQPQHF
. TRBJ2-5 TRBD2 TRBV6-6 TGTGCCAGCAGGGCCGGGACTAGCGGGATTCAGACCCAGTACTTC CASRAGTSGIQTQYF
. TRBJ2-6 . TRBV4-3 TGCGCCAGCAGCCAAGTTAGAATGAGGGCGAGGGGGGCCAACGTCCTGACTTTC CASSQVRMRARGANVLTF
. TRBJ2-7 TRBD2 TRBV6-2/TRBV6-3 TGTGCCAGCAGTCCCCGGGGGGTCGGCGAGCAGTACTTC CASSPRGVGEQYF
. TRBJ1-6 TRBD1 TRBV27 TGTGCCAGCAGCCCTCGAGTGGACAGGGGCTACAATTCACCCCTCCACTTT CASSPRVDRGYNSPLHF
. TRBJ1-3 TRBD1 TRBV4-1 TGCGCCAGCAGCCAAGGCGCCGGGACAGGGGTTATTCTATATTTT CASSQGAGTGVILYF
. TRBJ2-3 TRBD1 TRBV7-2 TGTGCCAGCAGTTCGGCCCGGGCAGGGGGCATCACAGATACGCAGTATTTT CASSSARAGGITDTQYF
. TRBJ2-5 . TRBV18 TGTGCCAGCTCATTGGCACCCTTAGAGACCCAGTACTTC CASSLAPLETQYF
. TRBJ2-7 . TRBV6-5 TGTGCCAGCAGTCCCCGGGCTAGCAGGCGGCTCGAGCAGTACTTC CASSPRASRRLEQYF
once TRBJ2-2 . TRBV11-3 TGTGCCAGCAGCTTACAACGCGGGGCCGGGGAGCTGTTTTTT CASSLQRGAGELFF
. TRBJ1-1 TRBD1 TRBV28 TGTGCCAGCAGTTTGATGGGGACAGGGGGAGCTTTCTTT CASSLMGTGGAFF
. TRBJ1-4 . TRBV9 TGTGCCAGCAGCGTAAATGCTAAGGGGCGCGGTGAAAAACTGTTTTTT CASSVNAKGRGEKLFF
. TRBJ2-7 . TRBV28 TGTGCCAGCGGGGGGTACAGGGGCTCCTACGAGCAGTACTTC CASGGYRGSYEQYF
. TRBJ1-5 . TRBV28 TGTGCCAGCAGTCCTTTCAGGGGAAGATTCGGTCAGCCCCAGCATTTT CASSPFRGRFGQPQHF
once TRBJ1-3 . TRBV6-1 TGTGCCAGCAGTGAATCCCCCGGTGTCTCTGGAAACACCATATATTTT CASSESPGVSGNTIYF